These 23 T cell receptor beta chains originate from one sample sequenced in a study of blood T cell repertoires in COVID-19. Sequenced by immunoSEQ multiplex PCR; TCRdb stores in-frame clones only, minus some. Among 200,000 to 250,000 clones listed, roughly 86% were seen once. The sequenced material came from peripheral blood. The receptors stem from a woman aged 50 to 60 with active or convalescent COVID-19.

The gene calls are TRBV7-9 and TRBJ1-4; 10 positions match TRBD1. The CDR3 totals 18 residues. V lost 5 bases, J lost 5 bases, and 14 bases stayed unmatched. CDR1 SEHNR and CDR2 FQNEAQ come from the germline V gene (reference sequence). Here the CDR3 DNA reads TGTGCCAGCAGCAACGACAGGGGGCGGCCTAAATTAAATGAAAAACTGTTTTTT. Its protein product is CASSNDRGRPKLNEKLFF.

The chain joins TRBV5-4 to TRBJ2-1; a possible D gene is TRBD2 (7 bases). V dropped 2 bases and J dropped 4 bases, with 13 bases sitting between them. CDR3 size: 15 residues. Germline lookup yields CDR1 SGHNT and CDR2 YYREEE (reference sequence). The CDR3 loop is CASSLGGGPYNEQFF. The CDR3 DNA follows: TGTGCCAGCAGCTTAGGGGGGGGGCCTTACAATGAGCAGTTCTTC.

This chain joins TRBV28 and TRBJ2-3; TRBD2 matches at 10 bases. This CDR3 has 16 residues. Germline V gives CDR1 MDHEN, CDR2 SYDVKM. Trimming took 2 bases from V and 6 from J; bases not matched to a gene: 8. This CDR3 reads CASSLVASGSWDTQYF. The CDR3, as DNA: TGTGCCAGCAGTTTAGTGGCTAGCGGGAGTTGGGATACGCAGTATTTT.

The rearrangement joins TRBV28 to TRBJ1-5; TRBD1 might be the D (5 bases). This CDR3 comprises 12 residues. Germline V gene data show CDR1 as MDHEN and CDR2 as SYDVKM. The ends were cut back, 5 bases at V and 5 bases at J, with 7 bases in the middle. The CDR3 loop is CASSQGDQPQHF. The CDR3 bases are TGTGCCAGCAGTCAAGGGGATCAGCCCCAGCATTTT. Full variable domain (rest looked up from reference TRBV28 and TRBJ1-5): DVKVTQSSRYLVKRTGEKVFLECVQDMDHENMFWYRQDPGLGLRLIYFSYDVKMKEKGDIPEGYSVSREKKERFSLILESASTNQTSMYLCASSQGDQPQHFGDGTRLSIL.

The gene calls are TRBV6-5 and TRBJ1-1; 7 bases line up with TRBD1. The CDR3 has 16 amino acids. J was trimmed by 1 base and V by 4 bases; bases with no gene match: 9. Germline CDR1 reads MNHEY; CDR2 reads SVGAGI. The CDR3 sequence is CASSSTGARENTEAFF. The CDR3 nucleotides are TGTGCCAGCAGTTCCACAGGGGCGAGAGAGAACACTGAAGCTTTCTTT.

The chain joins TRBV11-2 to TRBJ2-1; weak D call: TRBD1 (5 bases). CDR1 and CDR2 from the germline V gene are SGHAT and FQNNGV. This CDR3 has 14 residues. V gave up 1 base and J gave up 5 bases, with 9 bases separating them. In DNA form, the CDR3 reads TGTGCCAGCAGCTTAGGGGGCAGGAACAATGAGCAGTTCTTC. It codes for CASSLGGRNNEQFF.

The chain joins TRBV6-5 to TRBJ2-7; TRBD2 matches 8 bases. Germline V gene lookup returns CDR1 MNHEY and CDR2 SVGAGI. The CDR3 length is 15 residues. Trimming took 2 bases from V and 1 from J; bases not matched to a gene: 4. The CDR3 bases are TGTGCCAGCAGTTACGCGGGAGGATCTTCCTACGAGCAGTACTTC. Residues: CASSYAGGSSYEQYF.

The table lists this clone with a few counts. The chain recombines TRBV7-2 with TRBJ2-1, with TRBD2 matching 8 bases. The CDR3 is 17 residues long. Germline values: CDR1 SGHTA, CDR2 FQGNSA. The V segment lost 3 bases and the J segment 8 bases; nucleotides outside the gene matches: 15. The CDR3 bases are TGTGCCAGCAGCTTGGGGCTAGCGGGTACTCACCGGGATGAGCAGTTCTTC. This gives the protein CASSLGLAGTHRDEQFF.

V and J are TRBV6-1 and TRBJ1-4; 7 nucleotides align to TRBD1. Germline V gene sequence: CDR1 MNHNS, CDR2 SASEGT. The V segment lost 0 bases and the J segment 5 bases; nucleotides outside the gene matches: 6. CDR3 length: 16 residues. The CDR3: CASSEARGQGNEKLFF. The CDR3 nucleotides read TGTGCCAGCAGTGAAGCGAGGGGGCAGGGGAATGAAAAACTGTTTTTT.

The chain carries TRBV15 and TRBJ1-2; possibly TRBD1 for D (5 bases). The CDR3 has 15 amino acids. The V end lost 2 bases, the J end lost 6 bases, and 16 bases lay between the germline ends. Germline V gives CDR1 LNHNV, CDR2 YYDKDF (reference sequence). In DNA, the CDR3 is TGTGCCACCAGCAGACAAACACCGGGACTCAATGGCTACACCTTC. Protein product: CATSRQTPGLNGYTF.

This rearrangement joins TRBV5-4 to TRBJ2-1; 11 bases align to TRBD2. CDR3 size: 15 residues. Unmatched junction bases numbered 3, after V lost 1 base and J lost 6 bases. CDR1 is SGHNT, CDR2 YYREEE, per germline (reference sequence). The CDR3 loop is CASSLLAGGANEQFF. For the CDR3, the DNA is TGTGCCAGCAGCTTGTTAGCGGGGGGGGCCAATGAGCAGTTCTTC.

The chain is built from TRBV5-8 and TRBJ1-4; D gene unclear. The CDR3 consists of 18 residues. V gave up 1 base and J gave up 0 bases, with 16 bases separating them. CDR1 is SGHTS, CDR2 YDEGEE, per germline. The chain's CDR3 is CASSLLLYHTATNEKLFF. For the CDR3, the DNA is TGTGCCAGCAGCTTGCTTTTGTACCATACAGCAACTAATGAAAAACTGTTTTTT.

This clone was seen just once. V gene TRBV5-6 combines with J gene TRBJ1-3; D not resolved. The CDR3 is made up of 13 amino acids. The V end lost 0 bases, the J end lost 3 bases, and 4 bases lay between the germline ends. From germline, CDR1 is SGHDT and CDR2 YYEEEE. CDR3 sequence reads: CASSLANGNTIYF. The DNA for the CDR3 is TGTGCCAGCAGCTTGGCCAATGGAAACACCATATATTTT.

The chain joins TRBV11-2 to TRBJ1-3; 7 nucleotides agree with TRBD1. CDR3 length: 17 residues. Unmatched junction bases numbered 8, after V lost 0 bases and J lost 3 bases. Germline values: CDR1 SGHAT, CDR2 FQNNGV. The CDR3 sequence: CASSLDSGGQVGNTIYF. CDR3 sequence (DNA): TGTGCCAGCAGCTTAGATAGTGGAGGACAGGTTGGAAACACCATATATTTT.

This clone was counted once. The V call is TRBV6-5, the J call TRBJ2-1; possibly TRBD1 for D (6 bases). Germline assignment: CDR1 MNHEY and CDR2 SVGAGI. The CDR3 has 15 residues. Trimming removed 5 bases at V and 3 bases at J, with 14 bases between. The CDR3, as DNA: TGTGCCAGCAGTAGAAGGGAAGGGGGCTACAATGAGCAGTTCTTC. It yields the protein CASSRREGGYNEQFF.

The chain carries TRBV3-1 (or the pseudogene TRBV3-2) and TRBJ2-7; no reliable D call. Germline V gene sequence: CDR1 LGHDT, CDR2 YNNKEL (reference sequence). The CDR3 length is 13 residues. Trimming stripped 4 bases from V and 1 base from J, with 8 bases between. CDR3 sequence reads: CASSPLASYEQYF. CDR3 in DNA: TGTGCCAGCAGCCCTTTAGCTTCCTACGAGCAGTACTTC.

The rearrangement uses TRBV29-1 and TRBJ2-7; TRBD2 agrees at 13 bases. CDR3 size: 15 residues. Germline CDR1 reads SQVTM; CDR2 reads ANQGSEA. V was clipped by 4 bases and J by 1 base; unmatched bases: 4. Here the CDR3 DNA reads TGCAGCGTTGGGGGACTAGCGGGGCTTTCCTACGAGCAGTACTTC. Amino acids: CSVGGLAGLSYEQYF.

The table lists this clone with many counts. The rearrangement links TRBV2 to TRBJ1-2; the D is unclear. The CDR3 length is 14 residues. Trimming shortened V by 1 base and J by 4 bases, and 10 bases separated the two germline ends. The germline V gene has CDR1 SNHLY and CDR2 FYNNEI. CDR3 sequence reads: CASSEEAGPYGYTF. The DNA for the CDR3 is TGTGCCAGCAGTGAAGAGGCAGGCCCCTATGGCTACACCTTC.

V gene TRBV19 combines with J gene TRBJ2-5, with D possibly TRBD1 on 5 matching bases. CDR1 and CDR2 from the germline V gene are LNHDA and SQIVND (reference sequence). The CDR3 runs 13 residues. The V end lost 8 bases, the J end lost 4 bases, and 14 bases lay between the germline ends. The DNA for the CDR3 is TGTGCCAGTTGCAGGGAATTTGGAGAGACCCAGTACTTC. Translating gives CASCREFGETQYF. Combining the CDR3 with reference TRBV19 and TRBJ2-5 gives the whole variable domain DGGITQSPKYLFRKEGQNVTLSCEQNLNHDAMYWYRQDPGQGLRLIYYSQIVNDFQKGDIAEGYSVSREKKESFPLTVTSAQKNPTAFYLCASCREFGETQYFGPGTRLLVL.

The gene calls are TRBV5-1 and TRBJ1-2; D unresolved. The CDR3 extends over 14 amino acids. V was pared by 7 bases and J by 8 bases, with 21 bases between. Germline lookup yields CDR1 SGHRS and CDR2 YFSETQ. The CDR3 loop is CASVAAPGPGGYTF. In nucleotides, the CDR3 is TGCGCCAGCGTAGCCGCCCCCGGGCCGGGAGGCTACACCTTC. The complete variable domain, with remaining parts taken from reference TRBV5-1 and TRBJ1-2, reads KAGVTQTPRYLIKTRGQQVTLSCSPISGHRSVSWYQQTPGQGLQFLFEYFSETQRNKGNFPGRFSGRQFSNSRSEMNVSTLELGDSALYLCASVAAPGPGGYTFGSGTRLTVV.

This clone has only a few counts. This sequence joins TRBV24-1 and TRBJ2-1; the match to TRBD2 covers 13 bases. Germline V gene data show CDR1 as KGHDR and CDR2 as SFDVKD. The CDR3 runs 17 residues. Trimming removed 3 bases from V and 2 bases from J; junction bases left unmatched: 3. The CDR3 spells CATSDPGTSGAYNEQFF. CDR3 DNA: TGTGCCACCAGTGATCCCGGGACTAGCGGGGCCTACAATGAGCAGTTCTTC.

This clone was observed a handful of times. The CDR3 sequence: CASSAGGADQPQHF. As DNA, the CDR3 is TGTGCCAGCAGTGCGGGCGGGGCCGATCAGCCCCAGCATTTT. V and J are TRBV2 and TRBJ1-5, with D perhaps TRBD1 (5 bases). From germline, CDR1 is SNHLY and CDR2 FYNNEI. The length of the CDR3 is 14 residues. The V end lost 4 bases, the J end lost 5 bases, and 12 bases lay between the germline ends.

This clone was seen only a few times. J is TRBJ1-2 and V is TRBV3-1 (or the pseudogene TRBV3-2); no firm D call. The V end was cut by 0 bases, the J end by 7 bases, with 15 bases between. The CDR3 has 15 residues. Per the germline V gene, CDR1 is LGHDT and CDR2 is YNNKEL (reference sequence). The CDR3 sequence is CASSQDRSGVGGYTF. For the CDR3, the DNA is TGTGCCAGCAGCCAAGATAGATCCGGGGTAGGTGGCTACACCTTC.